The 14 T cell receptor beta chains in this list originate from one sample, sequenced in a study of blood T cell repertoires in COVID-19. Only in-frame clones appear in the TCRdb table, and some are missing; sequencing was by immunoSEQ multiplex PCR. The sample includes about 220,000 clones, around 81% of them seen just once. The sample consisted of peripheral blood. All receptors derive from a human donor in a cohort sampled during active COVID-19.

The chain uses TRBV2 and TRBJ1-2, with D unclear. The CDR3 is 12 residues long. CDR1 and CDR2 (germline): SNHLY, FYNNEI. Deletions cut 8 bases from V and 4 bases from J, with 11 bases between. CDR3 protein: CASGEGTYGYTF. The CDR3 nucleotides read TGTGCCAGCGGAGAGGGCACCTATGGCTACACCTTC. Based on the CDR3 plus reference TRBV2 and TRBJ1-2, the full variable domain is EPEVTQTPSHQVTQMGQEVILRCVPISNHLYFYWYRQILGQKVEFLVSFYNNEISEKSEIFDDQFSVERPDGSNFTLKIRSTKLEDSAMYFCASGEGTYGYTFGSGTRLTVV.

The chain carries TRBV2 and TRBJ1-1; D is uncertain. V lost 7 bases and J lost 5, with 8 bases in between. The CDR3 contains 11 residues. From germline, CDR1 is SNHLY and CDR2 FYNNEI. The CDR3 protein is CASTTRTEAFF. DNA of the CDR3: TGTGCCAGCACCACGCGGACTGAAGCTTTCTTT.

In this sample, this clone turned up a few times. The chain is built from TRBV6-1 and TRBJ2-7, with TRBD1 matching 8 bases. Trimming took 1 base from V and 6 from J; bases not matched to a gene: 8. Germline values: CDR1 MNHNS, CDR2 SASEGT. CDR3 length equals 15 residues. CDR3 amino acids: CASSEVDREEIEQYF. CDR3 in DNA: TGTGCCAGCAGTGAAGTGGACAGGGAGGAGATCGAGCAGTACTTC.

This chain connects TRBV7-9 to TRBJ2-2; TRBD1 aligns across 8 bases. Germline loops: CDR1 SEHNR, CDR2 FQNEAQ (reference sequence). J was trimmed by 4 bases and V by 9 bases; bases with no gene match: 4. The CDR3 sequence is 13 residues long. The CDR3 loop is CASQGALTGELFF. Here the CDR3 DNA reads TGTGCCAGTCAGGGGGCCCTCACCGGGGAGCTGTTTTTT.

The genes are TRBV19 and TRBJ2-2, with a tentative D call TRBD1 (5 bases). This CDR3 has 12 residues. Germline values: CDR1 LNHDA, CDR2 SQIVND (reference sequence). Trimming took 9 bases from V and 6 from J, leaving 11 bases between them. The CDR3 is CASRTGAGELFF. In nucleotides, the CDR3 is TGTGCCAGCCGAACAGGAGCCGGGGAGCTGTTTTTT.

V gene TRBV7-8 combines with J gene TRBJ2-3, with 7 bases that match TRBD2. The CDR3 sequence is 14 residues long. The germline CDR1 and CDR2 sequences are SGHVS and FQNEAQ. V gave up 5 bases and J gave up 3 bases; unmatched junction bases: 5. CDR3 amino acids: CASSRGSTTDTQYF. CDR3 DNA sequence: TGTGCCAGCAGCCGCGGGAGTACAACAGATACGCAGTATTTT.

A note on this clone: The junction shows a germline mismatch at one end, possibly a read error. V is TRBV19 and J is TRBJ1-2, with D possibly TRBD1 on 6 matching bases. Germline values: CDR1 LNHDA, CDR2 SQIVND (reference sequence). This CDR3 region has 12 residues. The CDR3 sequence: CASSMVGAEVAF. The CDR3 nucleotides are TGTGCCAGTAGTATGGTGGGGGCGGAAGTCGCCTTC. Full variable domain (missing parts from reference TRBV19 and TRBJ1-2): DGGITQSPKYLFRKEGQNVTLSCEQNLNHDAMYWYRQDPGQGLRLIYYSQIVNDFQKGDIAEGYSVSREKKESFPLTVTSAQKNPTAFYLCASSMVGAEVAFGSGTRLTVV.

This rearrangement joins TRBV5-1 to TRBJ2-7, with 8 bases fitting TRBD2. Per germline, CDR1 SGHRS and CDR2 YFSETQ. This CDR3 spans 16 amino acids. Trimming removed 4 bases from V and 4 bases from J; junction bases left unmatched: 13. The CDR3 reads CASSPSQAGAAYEQYF. CDR3 coding DNA: TGCGCCAGCAGCCCTTCCCAAGCGGGAGCGGCATACGAGCAGTACTTC.

This clone was seen more than once but under ten times. V is TRBV9 and J is TRBJ1-5, with D possibly being TRBD1 (5 bases). This CDR3 spans 15 amino acids. From germline, CDR1 is SGDLS and CDR2 YYNGEE. Trimming left V 4 bases short and J 2 bases short, with 13 bases between. CDR3 sequence reads: CASSPPGGGNQPQHF. The CDR3 DNA reads TGTGCCAGCAGCCCTCCCGGGGGGGGCAATCAGCCCCAGCATTTT.

In its sample, this clone was seen once. The gene calls are TRBV21-1 and TRBJ2-2; the tabulated D call, TRBD2, remains unverified against the DNA. TRBV21-1 is tagged as a pseudogene. CDR3 length: 18 amino acids. CDR3 residues: CASSKGLAGVWPTGELFF. For the CDR3, the DNA is TGTGCCAGCAGCAAAGGGCTAGCGGGAGTGTGGCCCACCGGGGAGCTGTTTTTT.

This rearrangement joins TRBV5-1 to TRBJ2-1, with a possible D match to TRBD2 (5 bases). V shed 3 bases and J shed 4 bases, with 20 bases lying between them. Germline assignment: CDR1 SGHRS and CDR2 YFSETQ. The length of the CDR3 is 17 residues. The CDR3 DNA reads as TGCGCCAGCAGCTCCATTCCGGGGTCTTTTACATACAATGAGCAGTTCTTC. It is translated as CASSSIPGSFTYNEQFF.

J is TRBJ2-7 and V is TRBV5-1; D gene ambiguous. The CDR3 is made up of 14 amino acids. Trimming shortened V by 1 base and J by 1 base, and 9 bases separated the two germline ends. CDR1 is SGHRS and CDR2 is YFSETQ in the germline V gene. CDR3 loop: CASSLRYRSYEQYF. In DNA form, the CDR3 reads TGCGCCAGCAGCTTGAGGTACAGATCCTACGAGCAGTACTTC.

The chain carries TRBV10-1 and TRBJ1-2; D uncertain. The CDR3 covers 17 residues. Germline assignment: CDR1 WNHNN and CDR2 SYGVQD (reference sequence). With 2 bases removed from V and 0 bases from J, the gap between germline ends came to 16 bases. The CDR3 bases are TGCGCCAGCAGTGAGAGAGGAGCCACCACCCCTAACTATGGCTACACCTTC. This encodes CASSERGATTPNYGYTF.

The sample holds one count of this clone. The chain uses TRBV7-2 and TRBJ1-3; 8 bases are shared with TRBD1. Trimming removed 4 bases from V and 0 bases from J; junction bases left unmatched: 5. This CDR3 is built from 16 residues. CDR1 is SGHTA and CDR2 is FQGNSA in the germline V gene. The DNA of the CDR3 is TGTGCCAGCAGCTCCCAGGGGGCCAGCTCTGGAAACACCATATATTTT. Translation: CASSSQGASSGNTIYF.